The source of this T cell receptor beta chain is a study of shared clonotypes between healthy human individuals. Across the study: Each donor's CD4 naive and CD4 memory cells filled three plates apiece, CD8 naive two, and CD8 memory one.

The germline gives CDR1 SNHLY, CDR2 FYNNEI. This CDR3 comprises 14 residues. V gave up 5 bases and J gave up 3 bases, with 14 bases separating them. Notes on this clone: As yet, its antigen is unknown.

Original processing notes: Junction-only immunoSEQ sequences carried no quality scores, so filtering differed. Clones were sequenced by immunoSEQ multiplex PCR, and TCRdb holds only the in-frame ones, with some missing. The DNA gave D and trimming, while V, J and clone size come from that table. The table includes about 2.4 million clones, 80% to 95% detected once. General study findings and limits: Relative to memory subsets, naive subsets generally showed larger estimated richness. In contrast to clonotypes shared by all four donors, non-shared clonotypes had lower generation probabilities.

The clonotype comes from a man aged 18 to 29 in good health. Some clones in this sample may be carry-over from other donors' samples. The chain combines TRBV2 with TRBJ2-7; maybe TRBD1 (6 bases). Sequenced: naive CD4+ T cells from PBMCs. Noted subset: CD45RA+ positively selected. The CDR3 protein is CASSQQGEYYEQYF. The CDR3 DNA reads TGTGCCAGCAGTCAACAGGGAGAGTACTACGAGCAGTACTTC.